This TCR beta chain derives from a study of Ad26.COV2.S vaccination and SARS-CoV-2 variants. On the study more broadly: This donor came from the COV1001 trial of Ad26.COV2.S.

This CDR3 region has 15 residues. Germline lookup yields CDR1 SNHLY and CDR2 FYNNEI. The ends lost 4 bases at V and 3 bases at J; junction bases unmatched: 3. Some clones are missing from TCRdb's copy, which holds only in-frame ones; the method was immunoSEQ multiplex PCR. The sample shows roughly 420,000 clones, around 89% of them seen only once. Described treatment: roughly 18 received Ad26.COV2.S at low or high dose, single or two shots; 5 received placebo; per-sample allocation not given. Each sample was drawn 63 days after the first injection (of vaccine or placebo). Source: peripheral blood, taken in a trial of Ad26.COV2.S vaccine versus placebo. The source of this sequence is a person aged 18 to 59 who received the Ad26.COV2.S COVID-19 vaccine or a placebo. The chain has TRBV2 and TRBJ2-3; 11 positions match TRBD1. For the CDR3, the DNA is TGTGCCAGCAGTGTGGACAGGGGGCGAACAGATACGCAGTATTTT. This translates into CASSVDRGRTDTQYF.